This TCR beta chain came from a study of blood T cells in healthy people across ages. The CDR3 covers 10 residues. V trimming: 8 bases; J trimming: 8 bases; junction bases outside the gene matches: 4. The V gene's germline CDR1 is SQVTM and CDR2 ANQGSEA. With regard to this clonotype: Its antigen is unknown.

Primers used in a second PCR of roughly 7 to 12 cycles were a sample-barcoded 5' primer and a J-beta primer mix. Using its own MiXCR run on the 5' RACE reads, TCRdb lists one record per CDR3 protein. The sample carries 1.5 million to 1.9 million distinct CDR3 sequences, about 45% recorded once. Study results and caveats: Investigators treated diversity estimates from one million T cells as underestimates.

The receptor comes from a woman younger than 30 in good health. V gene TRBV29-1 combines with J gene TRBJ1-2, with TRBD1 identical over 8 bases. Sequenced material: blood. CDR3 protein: CSSWTGGYTF. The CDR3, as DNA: TGCAGCTCTTGGACAGGGGGCTACACCTTC.